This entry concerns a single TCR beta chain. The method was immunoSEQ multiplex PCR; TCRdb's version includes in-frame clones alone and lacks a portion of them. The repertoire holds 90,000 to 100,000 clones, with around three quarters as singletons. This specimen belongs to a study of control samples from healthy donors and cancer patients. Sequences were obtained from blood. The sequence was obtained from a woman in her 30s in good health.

The CDR3 DNA is TGTGCCAGTAGTTTGGCAGGTAACCCCAGCGGGGAGCTGTTTTTT. Translation: CASSLAGNPSGELFF. This chain connects TRBV19 to TRBJ2-2; the D is unclear. Germline V gene lookup returns CDR1 LNHDA and CDR2 SQIVND (reference sequence). The CDR3 covers 15 residues. V was pared by 5 bases and J by 7 bases, with 17 bases between.